This T cell receptor (beta chain) originates from a study of blood T cell repertoires in COVID-19. The CDR3 sequence is 16 residues long. V shed 1 base, J shed 1 base, and the junction held 5 bases outside the gene matches. The germline CDR1 and CDR2 sequences are SEHNR and FQNEAQ (reference sequence). Libraries were prepared by immunoSEQ multiplex PCR; TCRdb keeps only in-frame clonotypes and omits some of them. The sample lists tens of thousands of clones; roughly 80% were seen once. The TCR sequence derives from a woman over 75 with active or convalescent COVID-19. Sample: peripheral blood. This sequence joins TRBV7-9 and TRBJ2-3; TRBD1 aligns across 7 bases. This chain's CDR3 is CASSLGLQGGTDTQYF. In DNA form, the CDR3 reads TGTGCCAGCAGCTTAGGGTTGCAGGGGGGCACAGATACGCAGTATTTT.